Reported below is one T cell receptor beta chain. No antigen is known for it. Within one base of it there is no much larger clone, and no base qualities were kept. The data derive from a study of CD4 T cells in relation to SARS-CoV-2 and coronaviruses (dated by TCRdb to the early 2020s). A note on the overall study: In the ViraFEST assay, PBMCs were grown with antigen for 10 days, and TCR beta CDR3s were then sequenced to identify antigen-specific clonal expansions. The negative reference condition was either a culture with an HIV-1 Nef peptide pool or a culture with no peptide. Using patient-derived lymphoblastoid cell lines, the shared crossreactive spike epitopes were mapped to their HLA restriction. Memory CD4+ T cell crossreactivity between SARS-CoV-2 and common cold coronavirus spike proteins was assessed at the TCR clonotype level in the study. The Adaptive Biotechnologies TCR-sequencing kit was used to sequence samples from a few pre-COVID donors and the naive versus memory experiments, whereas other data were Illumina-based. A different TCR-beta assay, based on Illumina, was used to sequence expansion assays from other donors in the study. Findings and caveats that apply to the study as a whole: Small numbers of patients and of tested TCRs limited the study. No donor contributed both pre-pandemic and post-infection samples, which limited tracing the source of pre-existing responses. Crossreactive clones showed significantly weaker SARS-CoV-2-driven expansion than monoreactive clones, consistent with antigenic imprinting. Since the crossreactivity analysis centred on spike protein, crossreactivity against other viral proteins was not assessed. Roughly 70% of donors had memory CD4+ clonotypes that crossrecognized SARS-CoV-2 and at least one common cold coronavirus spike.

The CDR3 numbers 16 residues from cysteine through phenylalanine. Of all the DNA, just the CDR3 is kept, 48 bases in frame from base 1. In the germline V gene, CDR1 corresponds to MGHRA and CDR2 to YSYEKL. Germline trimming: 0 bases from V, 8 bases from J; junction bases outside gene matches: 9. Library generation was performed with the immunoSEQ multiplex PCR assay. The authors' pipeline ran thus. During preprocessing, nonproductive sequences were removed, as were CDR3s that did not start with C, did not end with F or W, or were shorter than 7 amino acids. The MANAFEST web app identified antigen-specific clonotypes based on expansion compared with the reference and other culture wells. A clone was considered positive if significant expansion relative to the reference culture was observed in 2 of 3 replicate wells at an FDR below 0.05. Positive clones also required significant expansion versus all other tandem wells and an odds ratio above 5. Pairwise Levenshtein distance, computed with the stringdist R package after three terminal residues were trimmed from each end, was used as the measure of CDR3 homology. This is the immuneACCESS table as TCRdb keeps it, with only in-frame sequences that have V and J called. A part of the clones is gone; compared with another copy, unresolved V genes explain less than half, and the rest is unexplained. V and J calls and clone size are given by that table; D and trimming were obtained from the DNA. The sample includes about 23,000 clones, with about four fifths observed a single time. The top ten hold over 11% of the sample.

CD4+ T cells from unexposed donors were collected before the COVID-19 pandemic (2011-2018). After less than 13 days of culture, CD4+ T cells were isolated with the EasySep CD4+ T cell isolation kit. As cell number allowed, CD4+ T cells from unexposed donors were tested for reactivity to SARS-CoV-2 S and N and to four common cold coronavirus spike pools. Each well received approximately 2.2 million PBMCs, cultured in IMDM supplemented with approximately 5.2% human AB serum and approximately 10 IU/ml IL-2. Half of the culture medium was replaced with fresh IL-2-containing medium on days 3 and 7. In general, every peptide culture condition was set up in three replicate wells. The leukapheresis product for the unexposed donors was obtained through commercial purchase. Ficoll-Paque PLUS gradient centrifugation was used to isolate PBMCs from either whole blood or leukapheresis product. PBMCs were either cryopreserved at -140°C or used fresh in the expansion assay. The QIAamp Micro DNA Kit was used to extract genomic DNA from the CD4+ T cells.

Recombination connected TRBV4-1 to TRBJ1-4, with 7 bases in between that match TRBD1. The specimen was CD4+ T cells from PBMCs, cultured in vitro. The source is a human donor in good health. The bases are TGCGCCAGCAGCCAAGATAATCAGGGGGGGAGGGAAAAACTGTTTTTT. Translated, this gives CASSQDNQGGREKLFF.